The 2 T cell receptor beta chains listed next were all sequenced from one sample in a study of T cell repertoires in cytomegalovirus infection. TCRdb fed the reads into MiXCR, producing one record per CDR3 protein. The table shows fewer than 550,000 distinct CDR3 sequences, with about a third occurring only once. Sequenced: PBMCs. These receptor sequences come from a human donor in good health (CMV status not recorded). Some clones in this sample may be carry-over from other donors' samples.

The sample holds a few counts of this clonotype. The J gene is TRBJ1-1, the V gene TRBV7-6; 7 bases agree with TRBD1. Germline CDR1 and CDR2: SGHVS and FNYEAQ. With V trimmed by 4 bases and J by 8 bases, 4 bases remained unmatched. The CDR3 consists of 12 residues. This CDR3 is CASSSLQGEAFF. The CDR3 coding sequence is TGTGCCAGCAGCTCGTTACAGGGGGAAGCTTTCTTT. Based on the CDR3 plus reference TRBV7-6 and TRBJ1-1, the full variable domain is GAGVSQSPRYKVTKRGQDVALRCDPISGHVSLYWYRQALGQGPEFLTYFNYEAQQDKSGLPNDRFSAERPEGSISTLTIQRTEQRDSAMYRCASSSLQGEAFFGQGTRLTVV.

The sample holds a few counts of this clonotype. The chain is built from TRBV9 and TRBJ1-1, with D unclear. This CDR3 comprises 14 residues. CDR1 and CDR2 from the germline V gene are SGDLS and YYNGEE. V was trimmed by 0 bases and J by 5 bases, leaving 11 bases between them. The chain's CDR3 is CASSVELRGTEAFF. The CDR3 DNA reads TGTGCCAGCAGCGTAGAGCTGCGTGGGACTGAAGCTTTCTTT.